The rows below give T cell receptor beta chains drawn from one sample of a study of CD8+CD57+ T cells in acquired aplastic anemia. Each CDR3 protein is one row after TCRdb ran MiXCR on the reads. The sample lists 90,000 to 150,000 distinct CDR3 sequences, approximately 50% seen once, with roughly 30% in the top ten. Sequencing used sorted CD4+, CD8+, or CD8+CD57+ T cells (not recorded which) from PBMCs. The receptors here all came from a human donor with aplastic anemia. Both conserved end residues are part of each CDR3. D genes are given only for firm matches.

D,V,CDR3
NA,TRBV7-8,CASSSNEQYF
TRBD1,TRBV7-2,CASSPGTANQPQHF
NA,TRBV7-8,CASSQTGQSTEAFF
NA,TRBV10-2,CASRLPDSPLHF
NA,TRBV2,CASSEATSEQYF
TRBD1,TRBV7-9,CASSPLRTGGDTQYF
NA,TRBV19,CVSRTTWDSNQPQHF
NA,TRBV7-9,CASSSQAVEQYF
NA,TRBV7-2,CASKRPGKGNTIYF
TRBD2,TRBV27,CASSFGSSGANEQFF
NA,TRBV11-1,CASSMLTGTLNTEAFF
TRBD1,TRBV4-2,CASSPRSGGYNEQFF
NA,TRBV3-1,CASSQEGRWSALHF
NA,TRBV2,CARSAGGPEAFF
TRBD1,TRBV12-3/TRBV12-4,CASSLTGDPGELFF
TRBD1,TRBV13,CASSLAFGTANTGELFF
TRBD2,TRBV7-8,CANTLVLAGGASKTQYF
TRBD1,TRBV24-1,CATSDTGTGTYEQYF
NA,TRBV27,CASSWKGGYNSPLHF
NA,TRBV6-5,CASSYLSGNTIYF
NA,TRBV20-1,CSASRRTNEQYF
NA,TRBV5-4,CASSLSVEETQYF